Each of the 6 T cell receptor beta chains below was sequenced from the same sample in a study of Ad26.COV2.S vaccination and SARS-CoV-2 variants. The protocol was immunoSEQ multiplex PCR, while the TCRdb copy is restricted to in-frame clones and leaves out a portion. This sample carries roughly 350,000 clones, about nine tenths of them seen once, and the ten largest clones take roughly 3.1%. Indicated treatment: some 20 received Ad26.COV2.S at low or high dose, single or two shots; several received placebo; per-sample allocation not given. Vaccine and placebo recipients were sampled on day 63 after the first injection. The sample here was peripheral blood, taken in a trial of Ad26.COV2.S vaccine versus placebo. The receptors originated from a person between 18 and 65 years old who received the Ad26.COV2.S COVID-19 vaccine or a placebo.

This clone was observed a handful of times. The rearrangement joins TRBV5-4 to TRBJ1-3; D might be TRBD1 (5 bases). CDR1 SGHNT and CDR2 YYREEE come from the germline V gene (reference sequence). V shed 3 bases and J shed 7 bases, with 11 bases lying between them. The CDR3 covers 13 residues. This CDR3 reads CASSWGSGNTIYF. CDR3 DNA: TGTGCCAGCAGCTGGGGCTCGGGGAACACCATATATTTT.

The CDR3: CAWTGGRLGYTF. DNA of the CDR3: TGTGCCTGGACCGGGGGCCGCTTAGGCTACACCTTC. The chain carries TRBV30 and TRBJ1-2; a weak D match, TRBD1 (6 bases). The CDR3 has 12 amino acids. V dropped 4 bases and J dropped 8 bases, with 14 bases sitting between them. Germline V gene data show CDR1 as GTSNPN and CDR2 as SVGIG (reference sequence).

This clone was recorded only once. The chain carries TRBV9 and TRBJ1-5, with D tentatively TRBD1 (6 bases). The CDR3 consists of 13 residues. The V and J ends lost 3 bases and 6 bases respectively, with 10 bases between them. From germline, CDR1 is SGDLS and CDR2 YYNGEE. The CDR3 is CASSDSGVQPQHF. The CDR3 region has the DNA TGTGCCAGCAGCGACTCAGGGGTTCAGCCCCAGCATTTT.

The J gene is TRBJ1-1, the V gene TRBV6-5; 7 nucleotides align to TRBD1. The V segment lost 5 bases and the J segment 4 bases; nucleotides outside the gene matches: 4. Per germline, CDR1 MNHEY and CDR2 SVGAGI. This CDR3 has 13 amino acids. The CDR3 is CASSRWTGTEAFF. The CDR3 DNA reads TGTGCCAGCAGTAGATGGACAGGCACTGAAGCTTTCTTT.

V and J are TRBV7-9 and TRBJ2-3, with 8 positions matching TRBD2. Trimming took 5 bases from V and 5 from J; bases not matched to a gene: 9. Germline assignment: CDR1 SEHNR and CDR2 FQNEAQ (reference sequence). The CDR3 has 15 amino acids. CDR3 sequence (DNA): TGTGCCAGCAGCACACGCCGGGAGGGGAAAGATACGCAGTATTTT. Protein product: CASSTRREGKDTQYF.

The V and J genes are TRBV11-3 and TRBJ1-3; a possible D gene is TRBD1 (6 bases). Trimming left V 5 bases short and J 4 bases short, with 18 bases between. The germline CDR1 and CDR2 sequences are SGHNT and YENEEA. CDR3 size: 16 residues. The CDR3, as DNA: TGTGCCAGCAGCGCCGGACAGACTGGCTCGGGAAACACCATATATTTT. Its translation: CASSAGQTGSGNTIYF.